This passage covers 29 T cell receptor beta chains from one sample sequenced in a study of response to subunit inactivated influenza vaccine. TCRdb re-derived calls from the RT-PCR reads in MiXCR, one entry per CDR3 protein. Of 650,000 to 800,000 distinct CDR3 sequences in the sample, 18% are singletons; the top ten hold roughly a tenth. This material consisted of PBMCs from blood, taken more than 4 days after vaccination. The receptors here all came from a man aged 50-60 years who received an inactivated influenza vaccine.

This clonotype was counted only a few times. The chain has TRBV12-3 or TRBV12-4 and TRBJ1-3, with D perhaps TRBD1 (5 bases). The ends were cut back, 4 bases at V and 9 bases at J, with 16 bases in the middle. This CDR3 has 14 amino acids. CDR3 coding DNA: TGTGCCAGCAGTTGGGACCGCCTAACTTCCACCATATATTTT. It specifies CASSWDRLTSTIYF.

This clonotype was counted ten times or more. V is TRBV30 and J is TRBJ2-5; perhaps TRBD2 as D (5 bases). The V end was cut by 1 base, the J end by 2 bases, with 8 bases between. Germline V lookup: CDR1 GTSNPN, CDR2 SVGIG (reference sequence). This CDR3 has 13 amino acids. Here the CDR3 reads CAWSAGLQETQYF. The CDR3 DNA sequence: TGTGCCTGGAGTGCCGGACTGCAAGAGACCCAGTACTTC.

Only a few counts were recorded for this clonotype. The chain combines TRBV4-3 with TRBJ1-1; D is perhaps TRBD1 (5 bases). Germline V gene data show CDR1 as LGHNA and CDR2 as YSLEER. Trimming stripped 0 bases from V and 7 bases from J, with 9 bases between. The CDR3 sequence is 13 residues long. The CDR3 region has the DNA TGCGCCAGCAGCCAAGATTTCAGGGTTGAAGCTTTCTTT. The encoded protein is CASSQDFRVEAFF.

This clonotype was found a few times. As DNA, the CDR3 is TGTGCCAGCAGTTACATGCCAGGAGCCACCGGGGAGCTGTTTTTT. Protein product: CASSYMPGATGELFF. The chain carries TRBV6-5 and TRBJ2-2; no definite D call. This CDR3 comprises 15 residues. Germline values: CDR1 MNHEY, CDR2 SVGAGI. With 2 bases removed from V and 4 bases from J, the gap between germline ends came to 11 bases.

V usage is TRBV5-1 and J usage is TRBJ2-1; the D gene could be TRBD1 or TRBD2 (5 bases each). V was pared by 1 base and J by 4 bases, with 12 bases between. CDR1 and CDR2 from the germline V gene are SGHRS and YFSETQ. This CDR3 has 15 residues. CDR3 sequence reads: CASSLLGVGYNEQFF. As DNA, the CDR3 is TGCGCCAGCAGCTTGTTGGGGGTTGGGTACAATGAGCAGTTCTTC.

This chain joins TRBV18 and TRBJ1-2, with no clear D. The germline V gene encodes CDR1 KGHSH and CDR2 LQKENI. CDR3 length equals 11 residues. The V and J ends lost 4 bases and 10 bases respectively, with 10 bases between them. CDR3: CASSRVMDYTF. The CDR3 nucleotides are TGTGCCAGCTCACGGGTTATGGACTACACCTTC.

This clonotype was seen more than once but under ten times. This chain joins TRBV5-1 and TRBJ1-6; D is unclear. Trimming pared 0 bases from V and 9 bases from J, leaving 7 bases between. The CDR3 length is 13 residues. Germline V gene data show CDR1 as SGHRS and CDR2 as YFSETQ. CDR3: CASSLGSPSPLHF. For the CDR3, the DNA is TGCGCCAGCAGCTTGGGCTCTCCTTCACCCCTCCACTTT.

This clonotype was recorded a few times. J is TRBJ1-5 and V is TRBV25-1; a possible D gene is TRBD1 (5 bases). The CDR3 totals 11 residues. CDR1 is MGHDK and CDR2 is SYGVNS in the germline V gene. V was clipped by 6 bases and J by 13 bases, with 13 bases between them. CDR3 in DNA: TGTGCCAGCAGCGGGGGAAGAGTTCAGCATTTT. Residues: CASSGGRVQHF.

The chain joins TRBV4-3 to TRBJ1-1, with D possibly being TRBD1 (6 bases). V was clipped by 6 bases and J by 1 base, with 12 bases between them. Germline loops: CDR1 LGHNA, CDR2 YSLEER. The CDR3 runs to 14 residues. The DNA for the CDR3 is TGCGCCAGCAGACGATCGACAGGGAACACTGAAGCTTTCTTT. Residues: CASRRSTGNTEAFF.

The chain recombines TRBV12-3 or TRBV12-4 with TRBJ1-3; D is possibly TRBD1 (5 bases). The CDR3 is 15 amino acids. Trimming pared 3 bases from V and 2 bases from J, leaving 11 bases between. CDR3 sequence (DNA): TGTGCCAGCAGTTTGGGGGGACTTACTGGAAACACCATATATTTT. Translating gives CASSLGGLTGNTIYF.

In its sample, this clonotype was seen a few times. The rearrangement joins TRBV5-1 to TRBJ2-3; 13 bases are shared with TRBD2. The CDR3 consists of 17 residues. Germline values: CDR1 SGHRS, CDR2 YFSETQ. The junction had 9 bases not matched to a gene; V was cut back by 4 bases and J by 4 bases. The chain's CDR3 is CASSLRLAGGVADTQYF. CDR3 in DNA: TGCGCCAGCAGCCTCAGACTAGCGGGAGGCGTGGCAGATACGCAGTATTTT.

There are a few counts of this clonotype. The chain combines TRBV5-1 with TRBJ1-2; 9 bases are a match to TRBD1. Germline lookup yields CDR1 SGHRS and CDR2 YFSETQ. With 1 base clipped from V and 2 bases from J, the junction kept 3 bases outside the gene matches. The CDR3 is 15 amino acids. The CDR3: CASSLTGGRNYGYTF. The CDR3 DNA follows: TGCGCCAGCAGCTTGACAGGGGGCAGAAACTATGGCTACACCTTC.

This clonotype was counted only a few times. Written as DNA, the CDR3 is TGCGCCAGCAGCGAAGGGCCCCGGGGTTACTACGAGCAGTACTTC. As protein: CASSEGPRGYYEQYF. This chain joins TRBV5-1 and TRBJ2-7; D is possibly TRBD2 (5 bases). The CDR3 totals 15 residues. Germline V gene lookup returns CDR1 SGHRS and CDR2 YFSETQ. The V end lost 4 bases, the J end lost 3 bases, and 17 bases lay between the germline ends.

This clonotype was found a few times. The J gene is TRBJ1-3, the V gene TRBV12-3 or TRBV12-4; 7 nucleotides line up with TRBD1. This CDR3 region has 17 residues. Trimming took 1 base from V and 1 from J; bases not matched to a gene: 7. The CDR3, as DNA: TGTGCCAGCAGTTTAGTTTTCAGGGGGGAGTCTGGAAACACCATATATTTT. Amino acid sequence: CASSLVFRGESGNTIYF.

This clonotype showed up just a few times. The chain uses TRBV5-1 and TRBJ2-7; D unclear. CDR3 length equals 14 residues. V was shortened by 1 base and J by 7 bases, with 15 bases between the two germline ends. Per germline, CDR1 SGHRS and CDR2 YFSETQ. The CDR3 DNA sequence: TGCGCCAGCAGCTTGACGGTAGTCGAGAAGGAGCAGTACTTC. Its translation: CASSLTVVEKEQYF.

In this sample, this clonotype turned up a few times. The CDR3 reads CASSVGGRGLTEAFF. The CDR3 coding sequence is TGTGCCAGCAGCGTAGGCGGCAGGGGGCTCACTGAAGCTTTCTTT. V usage is TRBV9 and J usage is TRBJ1-1; the match to TRBD1 covers 8 bases. This CDR3 has 15 residues. V lost 0 bases and J lost 4; bases outside the gene matches: 5. Germline V gene sequence: CDR1 SGDLS, CDR2 YYNGEE. Full variable domain (outside the CDR3, taken from reference TRBV9 and TRBJ1-1): DSGVTQTPKHLITATGQRVTLRCSPRSGDLSVYWYQQSLDQGLQFLIQYYNGEERAKGNILERFSAQQFPDLHSELNLSSLELGDSALYFCASSVGGRGLTEAFFGQGTRLTVV.

This clonotype was recorded many times. This chain joins TRBV7-2 and TRBJ2-7; no clear D gene. CDR3 length equals 12 residues. V was trimmed by 2 bases and J by 5 bases, leaving 7 bases between them. Germline V gives CDR1 SGHTA, CDR2 FQGNSA. The CDR3 reads CASSLIGDEQYF. The CDR3 bases are TGTGCCAGCAGCTTAATAGGCGACGAGCAGTACTTC. The full variable domain, with the rest looked up from reference TRBV7-2 and TRBJ2-7, is GAGVSQSPSNKVTEKGKDVELRCDPISGHTALYWYRQSLGQGLEFLIYFQGNSAPDKSGLPSDRFSAERTGGSVSTLTIQRTQQEDSAVYLCASSLIGDEQYFGPGTRLTVT.

The chain uses TRBV7-2 and TRBJ2-3; 7 bases line up with TRBD2. The junction had 6 bases not matched to a gene; V was cut back by 2 bases and J by 4 bases. Germline values: CDR1 SGHTA, CDR2 FQGNSA. The CDR3 length is 15 residues. The CDR3 loop is CASSLFRGSADTQYF. Here the CDR3 DNA reads TGTGCCAGCAGCTTATTCCGCGGGAGCGCAGATACGCAGTATTTT.

This clonotype has a handful of counts. The rearrangement uses TRBV20-1 and TRBJ1-5; D might be TRBD1 (5 bases). The germline CDR1 and CDR2 sequences are DFQATT and SNEGSKA (reference sequence). The CDR3 covers 13 residues. The CDR3 nucleotides read TGCAGCCTGACAGCGGGAGGCAATCAGCCCCAGCATTTT. Its translation is CSLTAGGNQPQHF.

This clonotype was seen ten or more times. The chain has TRBV29-1 and TRBJ2-7; tentatively, D is TRBD1 (7 bases). From germline, CDR1 is SQVTM and CDR2 ANQGSEA. The CDR3 contains 13 residues. Between the trimmed V and J ends, which lost 7 bases and 2 bases, there was a span of 15 bases. CDR3 nucleotides: TGCAGCGCCCAGGGGGGTGATGCCTACGAGCAGTACTTC. It translates to CSAQGGDAYEQYF.

This clonotype was seen ten or more times. The chain has TRBV12-3 or TRBV12-4 and TRBJ1-6; tentative D call: TRBD1 (6 bases). The CDR3 sequence is 14 residues long. Trimming left V 3 bases short and J 9 bases short, with 12 bases between. The CDR3 sequence: CASSFTGWSSPLHF. In nucleotides, the CDR3 is TGTGCCAGCAGTTTCACAGGGTGGAGTTCACCCCTCCACTTT.

This clonotype appeared a single time. The chain has TRBV6-2 or TRBV6-3 and TRBJ2-7; perhaps TRBD1 as D (6 bases). Germline CDR1 and CDR2: MNHEY and SVGEGT. V shed 10 bases and J shed 0 bases, with 13 bases lying between them. CDR3 size: 13 residues. The CDR3 region is CATGVTFSYEQYF. The CDR3 DNA sequence: TGTGCCACAGGGGTTACCTTCTCCTACGAGCAGTACTTC.

V and J are TRBV20-1 and TRBJ2-3; 8 bases map to TRBD1. CDR1 is DFQATT, CDR2 SNEGSKA, per germline (reference sequence). This CDR3 has 15 amino acids. The trim removed 0 bases at V and 2 bases at J, leaving 4 bases unmatched. The CDR3 here is CSAREWDRLTDTQYF. The CDR3 DNA follows: TGCAGTGCTAGAGAATGGGACAGGCTCACAGATACGCAGTATTTT.

The V gene is TRBV7-2, the J gene TRBJ2-1, with 10 nucleotides matching TRBD2. The CDR3 is 17 residues long. Germline values: CDR1 SGHTA, CDR2 FQGNSA. The ends lost 4 bases at V and 8 bases at J; junction bases unmatched: 14. CDR3 region: CASSSYPSGRAMDEQFF. DNA for the CDR3: TGTGCCAGCAGCTCCTACCCCAGCGGGAGGGCCATGGATGAGCAGTTCTTC.

The chain carries TRBV7-9 and TRBJ2-1; D is unclear. Germline loops: CDR1 SEHNR, CDR2 FQNEAQ (reference sequence). CDR3 size: 15 residues. V lost 1 base to trimming and J lost 10 bases, with 17 bases between them. CDR3 protein: CASSLGRTSNPEQFF. The CDR3 DNA reads as TGTGCCAGCAGCTTAGGAAGGACGAGCAACCCCGAGCAGTTCTTC.

The V gene is TRBV2, the J gene TRBJ2-1, with TRBD2 identical over 11 bases. Germline V gene lookup returns CDR1 SNHLY and CDR2 FYNNEI. This CDR3 has 16 amino acids. V was pared by 5 bases and J by 3 bases, with 6 bases of the junction left unmatched. The CDR3 sequence: CASSFLAGGVYNEQFF. The CDR3 DNA follows: TGTGCCAGCAGTTTCCTAGCGGGAGGTGTCTACAATGAGCAGTTCTTC. Filled out from reference TRBV2 and TRBJ2-1, the complete variable domain reads EPEVTQTPSHQVTQMGQEVILRCVPISNHLYFYWYRQILGQKVEFLVSFYNNEISEKSEIFDDQFSVERPDGSNFTLKIRSTKLEDSAMYFCASSFLAGGVYNEQFFGPGTRLTVL.

The sample holds many counts of this clonotype. The chain has TRBV15 and TRBJ2-2; D unclear. The germline CDR1 and CDR2 sequences are LNHNV and YYDKDF (reference sequence). This CDR3 has 14 residues. Trimming took off 0 bases at V and 7 bases at J, with 9 bases between the two ends. This chain's CDR3 is CATSRDLDIGELFF. The DNA for the CDR3 is TGTGCCACCAGCAGAGATCTTGACATCGGGGAGCTGTTTTTT. Variable domain in full (rest from reference TRBV15 and TRBJ2-2): DAMVIQNPRYQVTQFGKPVTLSCSQTLNHNVMYWYQQKSSQAPKLLFHYYDKDFNNEADTPDNFQSRRPNTSFCFLDIRSPGLGDTAMYLCATSRDLDIGELFFGEGSRLTVL.

This clonotype was recorded at least ten times. In DNA form, the CDR3 reads TGTGCCAGCAGTTACTCGAAAGTCGGTTACAATGAGCAGTTCTTC. Translating it yields CASSYSKVGYNEQFF. The chain carries TRBV6-5 and TRBJ2-1, with D unclear. The CDR3 has 15 residues. In germline, CDR1 is MNHEY, CDR2 SVGAGI. The V end lost 0 bases, the J end lost 4 bases, and 10 bases lay between the germline ends.

J is TRBJ1-4 and V is TRBV7-4; D uncertain. The germline CDR1 and CDR2 sequences are SGHVT and SQSDAQ. The CDR3 totals 17 residues. V was trimmed by 2 bases and J by 0 bases, leaving 13 bases between them. CDR3 sequence (DNA): TGTGCCAGCAGCTTATTAACCAACCCTGCAACTAATGAAAAACTGTTTTTT. Protein sequence: CASSLLTNPATNEKLFF.